This paragraph reports one TCR beta chain. The antigen remains unidentified. Under 3 months in duration, the ophthalmopathy in affected donors had moderate-to-severe activity, CAS ≥3 and NOSPECS ≥4. Symptoms, serum thyroxine and TRAb, thyroid ultrasound, and orbital computed tomography formed the diagnostic basis. It was from roughly 10 ml of fresh peripheral blood that the PBMCs came. This record belongs to a study of Graves' ophthalmopathy and Graves' hyperthyroidism. Overall study results and limits: Using a 13-signature model, the authors split ophthalmopathy from stable hyperthyroidism, with around 85% sensitivity and about 80% specificity.

TCR beta CDR3 amplification used RNA transcripts. Second-round multiplex PCR came after a first-round RT-PCR that employed HTBI primers. One entry per CDR3 protein, called by TCRdb with MiXCR from the multiplex PCR reads. The sample includes about 240,000 distinct CDR3 sequences, about 46% of them seen just once. Germline assignment: CDR1 SNHLY and CDR2 FYNNEI. CDR3 length equals 13 residues. V lost 4 bases, J lost 6 bases, and 9 bases lay in between. Sequenced material: peripheral blood. The chain joins TRBV2 to TRBJ2-2; no clear D. The receptor's source is an adult man with Graves' ophthalmopathy. The CDR3 loop is CASSASSAGELFF. DNA of the CDR3: TGTGCCAGCAGTGCGTCCTCGGCCGGGGAGCTGTTTTTT.